Given below is one TCR beta chain in context. The clone's antigen remains unknown. No base-level quality is on record; no much larger clone is a single base apart. V is clipped by 4 bases and J by 4 bases, and the sequence between their germline boundaries is 24 bases long. The CDR3, from cysteine to phenylalanine, totals 18 residues. The entry retains the CDR3 DNA only, 54 bases that are in frame from base 1. Using the deep immunoSEQ assay, TCR CDR3 regions were amplified from genomic DNA by multiplex PCR. Genomic DNA extracted from each cell subset was distributed evenly over all wells of several immunoSEQ 96-well plates, and each plate served as one replicate. For sorted subsets, 200 to 250 ng of genomic DNA, equivalent to some 30,000 T cell genomes, went into each replicate PCR. Purified libraries were measured with a Qubit 3.0 fluorometer, size-checked on a Bioanalyzer 2100, and measured again with the KAPA Library Quantification kit. Every immunoSEQ 96-well plate was sequenced on a separate single-read 150-cycle Illumina NextSeq 550 flow cell. The source study handled its data this way. The immunoSEQ output contained only junctional sequences without quality scores, so filtering could not match that applied to full-length reads. Sequences were annotated with PyIR, a Python wrapper for IgBLAST v1.9, and V/J genes and CDR3 were assigned using IMGT germline references. Reads were removed for weak V/J assignments (E-value above 1e-6), missing CDR3, stop codons, out-of-frame junctions, or ambiguous translated residues. A V3J clonotype was defined by an identical inferred V gene, J gene, and CDR3 amino acid sequence. To compute the percentage overlap between repertoires, the number of shared unique clonotypes was divided by the size of the smaller repertoire. Repertoire richness was assessed with RTK rarefaction, the Chao1 estimator, and Recon v2.1 estimates of unobserved clonotypes. For all TCRbeta clonotypes obtained by the gDNA method from a few donors, generation probabilities were computed with OLGA. TCRdb's version of the immuneACCESS table is confined to in-frame rearrangements and falls short of the full clone set. An unresolved V gene accounts for under half of the shortfall where checked; the remainder is of unknown origin. The V and J calls and clone size are taken from that table; D and trimming were inferred from the DNA. This sample is represented by more than 2,000,000 clones; about 92% of them were singletons. The ten most abundant clones make up 0.39% of the sample.

The donors were healthy, HIV-negative adults who had no recently reported acute infections or vaccinations. Every donor was a Caucasian adult residing in Nashville, Tennessee, USA. CD4+ T cells were enriched by magnetic negative selection, after which naive cells were positively selected on CD45RA and the negative fraction was taken as the memory subset. Blood was obtained by leukapheresis, after which PBMCs were separated by Ficoll-Histopaque density gradient centrifugation and cryopreserved in liquid nitrogen vapor phase. Analytical flow cytometry was used to check the purity and quantity of each magnetically sorted T cell population. Genomic DNA was isolated from every sorted fraction and measured by UV absorbance on a Nanodrop 2000c. The data stem from a study of shared clonotypes between healthy human individuals (dated by TCRdb to 2018 to 2021). The study in broad terms: The cohort comprised a couple of women and a few men aged 18 to 49 years. Libraries were prepared and TCR repertoires were sequenced by different laboratories using diverse techniques, in order to increase sequencing depth and limit assay-specific biases. Per donor, three plates each were used for CD4 naive and CD4 memory, two for CD8 naive, and one for CD8 memory. Each donor's leukapheresis produced roughly between roughly 0.85 and 10 billion PBMCs. To estimate repertoire size and how much clonotypes are shared between individuals, the study performed deep sequencing of blood TCR repertoires from about five healthy adults. Paper-wide results and their limitations: Pairwise subsampling indicated that sequencing depth was expected to affect the degree of clonotype sharing among donors. When a handful of donors were compared, the shared fraction of clonotypes was 5% to 6.5% for naive CD4, roughly 3.4% for naive CD8, 2% to 2.5% for memory CD4, and 0.4% for memory CD8. Compared with non-shared clonotypes, the clonotypes found in all four sorted-subset donors had higher generation probabilities. Estimated clonotype richness was generally larger for naive than for memory subsets. Sampling was restricted to blood, and TCR repertoires in tissue are likely to differ from TCR repertoires in blood. Rarefaction of sorted-subset datasets indicated incomplete sequencing despite the large sequencing depth. The small number of donors limited the genetic and exposure-history diversity represented.

The rearrangement joined TRBV23-1 to TRBJ2-3; TRBD1 might be the D gene, on 6 matching bases. TRBV23-1 carries the ORF label, with uncertain function. The sequence derives from a man between 18 and 35 years old in good health. Some clones in this sample may be carry-over from other donors' samples. The source material was naive CD4+ T cells from PBMCs. Explained via the paper, the cell subset or site label denotes: CD45RA+ positively selected. The CDR3 region has the sequence CASSPFRQVPRGPDTQYF. The sequence in DNA is TGCGCCAGCAGTCCCTTCCGACAGGTTCCCCGTGGGCCAGATACGCAGTATTTT.